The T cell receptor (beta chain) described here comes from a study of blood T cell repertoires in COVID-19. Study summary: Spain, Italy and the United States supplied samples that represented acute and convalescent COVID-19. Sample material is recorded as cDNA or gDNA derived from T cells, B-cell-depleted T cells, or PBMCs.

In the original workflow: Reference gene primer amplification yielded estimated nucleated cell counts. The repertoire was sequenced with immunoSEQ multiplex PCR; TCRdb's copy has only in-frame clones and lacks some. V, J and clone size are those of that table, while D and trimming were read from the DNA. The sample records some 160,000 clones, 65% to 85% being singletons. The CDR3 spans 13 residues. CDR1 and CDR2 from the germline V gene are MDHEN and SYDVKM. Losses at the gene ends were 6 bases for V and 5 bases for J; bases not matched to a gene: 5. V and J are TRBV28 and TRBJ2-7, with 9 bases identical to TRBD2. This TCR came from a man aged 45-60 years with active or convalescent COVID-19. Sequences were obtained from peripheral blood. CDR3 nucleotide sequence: TGTGCCAGCAGGTTAGGGACTAGCCACGAGCAGTACTTC. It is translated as CASRLGTSHEQYF. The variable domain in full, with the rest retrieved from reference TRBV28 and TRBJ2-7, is DVKVTQSSRYLVKRTGEKVFLECVQDMDHENMFWYRQDPGLGLRLIYFSYDVKMKEKGDIPEGYSVSREKKERFSLILESASTNQTSMYLCASRLGTSHEQYFGPGTRLTVT.